The source of this TCR beta chain is a study of CD8+ T cells in alopecia areata. Background on the study: Female C3H/HeJ mice aged 7-10 weeks received skin from spontaneously alopecic C3H/HeJ graft donors aged about 6-12 months.

The pooled cutaneous lymph node cells were sorted using several markers (CD4, CD8alpha, NKG2D, NKG2ACE and others). This clone has more than one count but fewer than ten. Its antigen is still unknown. The gene symbols are mouse symbols. The read halts 4 residues ahead of the CDR3 end, with the missing end drawn from the germline J gene. The germline V gene has CDR1 GKSSPN and CDR2 SITVG. There are 12 residues in the CDR3. RNA was extracted and reverse transcribed into cDNA as the sequencing template. Libraries were prepared by immunoSEQ multiplex PCR; TCRdb keeps only in-frame clonotypes and omits some of them. Altogether 290,000 or so clones were found in the sample, and no singletons occur. The study, taken as a whole, reports: Mice gave a clearer picture of TCR sharing than patients did, possibly for HLA-related reasons. Greater clonality was observed in lesional scalp samples, especially alopecia totalis/universalis, versus normal scalp.

The chain is built from TRBV31 and TRBJ2-7, with 9 nucleotides matching TRBD2. The sequenced material came from CD4+ T cells sorted from a lymph node. This clonotype was obtained from a C3H/HeJ mouse with alopecia areata. Strain haplotype (MHC): H2-k. The CDR3 loop is CAWTTGGDEQYF. Partial CDR3 DNA: TGTGCCTGGACGACTGGGGGTGAT.